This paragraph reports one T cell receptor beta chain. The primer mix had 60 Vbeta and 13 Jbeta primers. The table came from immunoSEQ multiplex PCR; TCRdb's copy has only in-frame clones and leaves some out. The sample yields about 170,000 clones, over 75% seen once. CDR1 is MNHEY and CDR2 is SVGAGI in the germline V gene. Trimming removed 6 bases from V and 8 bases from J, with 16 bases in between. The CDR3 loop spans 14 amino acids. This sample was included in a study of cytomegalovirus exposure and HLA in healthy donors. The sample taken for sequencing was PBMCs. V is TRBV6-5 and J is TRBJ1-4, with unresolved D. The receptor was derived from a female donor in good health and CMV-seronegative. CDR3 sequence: CASRARVLGEKLFF. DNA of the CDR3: TGTGCCAGCAGAGCCCGGGTCCTTGGGGAAAAACTGTTTTTT.